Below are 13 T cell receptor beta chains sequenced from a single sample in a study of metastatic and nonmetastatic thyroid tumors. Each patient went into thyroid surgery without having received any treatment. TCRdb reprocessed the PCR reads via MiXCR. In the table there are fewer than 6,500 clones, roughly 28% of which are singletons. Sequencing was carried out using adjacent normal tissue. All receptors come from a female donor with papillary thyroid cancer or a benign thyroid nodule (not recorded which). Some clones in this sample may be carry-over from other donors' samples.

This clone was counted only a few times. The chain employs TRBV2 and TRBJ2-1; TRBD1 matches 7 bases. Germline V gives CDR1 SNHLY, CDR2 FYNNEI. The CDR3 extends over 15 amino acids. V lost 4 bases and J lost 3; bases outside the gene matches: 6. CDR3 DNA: TGTGCCAGCAGTGCGGACCAGGGGGTCTACAATGAGCAGTTCTTC. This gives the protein CASSADQGVYNEQFF.

CDR3 DNA: TGTGCCAGCAGCTTATACAATGAGCAGTTCTTC. It translates to CASSLYNEQFF. This chain uses TRBV13 with TRBJ2-1, with unresolved D. Germline CDR1 PRHDT, CDR2 FYEKMQ (reference sequence). The V end lost 2 bases, the J end lost 4 bases, and 0 bases lay between the germline ends. The CDR3 runs to 11 residues.

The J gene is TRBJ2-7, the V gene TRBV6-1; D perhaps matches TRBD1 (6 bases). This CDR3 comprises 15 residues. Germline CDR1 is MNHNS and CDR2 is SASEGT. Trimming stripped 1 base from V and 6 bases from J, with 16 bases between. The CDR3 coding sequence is TGTGCCAGCAGTGAAGGGACAGCCCATCGAGGCGAGCAGTACGTC. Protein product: CASSEGTAHRGEQYV.

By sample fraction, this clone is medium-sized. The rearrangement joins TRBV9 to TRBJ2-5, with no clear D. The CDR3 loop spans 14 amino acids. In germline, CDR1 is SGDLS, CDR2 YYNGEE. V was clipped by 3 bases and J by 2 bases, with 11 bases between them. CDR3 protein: CASSAEGTQETQYF. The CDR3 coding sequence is TGTGCCAGCAGCGCCGAAGGAACTCAAGAGACCCAGTACTTC.

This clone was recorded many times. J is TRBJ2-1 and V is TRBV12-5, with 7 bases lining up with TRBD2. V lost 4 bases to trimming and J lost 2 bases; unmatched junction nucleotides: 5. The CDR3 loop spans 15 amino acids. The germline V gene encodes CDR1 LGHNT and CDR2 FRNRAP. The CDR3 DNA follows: TGTGCTAGTGGTTCGGGGGGAGAGCCCTACAATGAGCAGTTCTTC. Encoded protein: CASGSGGEPYNEQFF.

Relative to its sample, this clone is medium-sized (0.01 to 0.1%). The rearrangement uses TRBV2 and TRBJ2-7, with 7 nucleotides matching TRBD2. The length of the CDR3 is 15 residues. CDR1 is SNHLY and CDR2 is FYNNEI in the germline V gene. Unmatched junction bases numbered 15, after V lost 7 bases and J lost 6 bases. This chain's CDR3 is CASTPRTRSFLEQYF. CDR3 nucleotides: TGTGCCAGCACTCCTAGGACTAGAAGTTTCCTCGAGCAGTACTTC.

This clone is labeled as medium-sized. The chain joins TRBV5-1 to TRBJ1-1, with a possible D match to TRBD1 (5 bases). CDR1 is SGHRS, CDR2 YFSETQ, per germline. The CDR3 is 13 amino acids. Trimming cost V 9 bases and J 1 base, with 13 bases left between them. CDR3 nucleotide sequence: TGCGCCACCCAGGAGGGGACGAACACTGAAGCTTTCTTT. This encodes CATQEGTNTEAFF.

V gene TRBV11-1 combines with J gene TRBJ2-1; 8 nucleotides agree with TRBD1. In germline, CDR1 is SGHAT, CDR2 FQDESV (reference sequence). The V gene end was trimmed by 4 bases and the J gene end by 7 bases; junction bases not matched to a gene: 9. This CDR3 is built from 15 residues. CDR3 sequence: CASSSLGQGVNEQFF. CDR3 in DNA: TGTGCCAGCAGCTCCCTTGGACAGGGTGTAAATGAGCAGTTCTTC.

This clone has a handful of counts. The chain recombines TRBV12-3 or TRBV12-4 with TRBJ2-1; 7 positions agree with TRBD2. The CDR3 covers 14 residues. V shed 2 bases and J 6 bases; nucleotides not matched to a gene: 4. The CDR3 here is CASSLTSGVNEQFF. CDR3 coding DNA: TGTGCCAGCAGTTTAACCAGCGGGGTCAATGAGCAGTTCTTC.

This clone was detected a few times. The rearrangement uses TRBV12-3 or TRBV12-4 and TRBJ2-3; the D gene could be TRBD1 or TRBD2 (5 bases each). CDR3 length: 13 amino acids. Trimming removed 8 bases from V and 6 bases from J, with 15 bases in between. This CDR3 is CASAFRDADTQYF. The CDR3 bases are TGTGCCAGCGCTTTCCGGGACGCCGATACGCAGTATTTT.

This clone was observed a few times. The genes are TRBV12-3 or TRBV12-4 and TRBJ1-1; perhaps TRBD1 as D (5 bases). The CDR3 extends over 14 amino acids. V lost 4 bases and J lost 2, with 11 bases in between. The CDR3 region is CASSSFGGNTEAFF. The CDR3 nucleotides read TGTGCCAGCAGTTCCTTCGGGGGAAACACTGAAGCTTTCTTT.

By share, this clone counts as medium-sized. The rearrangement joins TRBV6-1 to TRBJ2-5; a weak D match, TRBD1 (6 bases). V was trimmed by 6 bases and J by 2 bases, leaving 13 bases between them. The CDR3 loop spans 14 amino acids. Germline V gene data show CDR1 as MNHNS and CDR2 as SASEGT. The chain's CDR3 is CASSLQGGQETQYF. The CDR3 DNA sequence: TGTGCCAGCAGCCTACAGGGTGGGCAAGAGACCCAGTACTTC.

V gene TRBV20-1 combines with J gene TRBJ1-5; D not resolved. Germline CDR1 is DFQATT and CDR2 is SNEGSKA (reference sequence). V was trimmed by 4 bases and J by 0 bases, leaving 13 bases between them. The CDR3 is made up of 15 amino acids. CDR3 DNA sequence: TGCAGTGCTACGCGGGGAAGTAATAGCAATCAGCCCCAGCATTTT. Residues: CSATRGSNSNQPQHF.